This T cell receptor beta chain was sequenced in a study of CD8+ T cells in alopecia areata. Study-wide results and caveats: Both scalp clonality and the expanded CD8+ clones among the top 100 showed a significant decrease with tofacitinib. Across lesional scalp, and particularly alopecia totalis/universalis, clonality surpassed that of normal scalp. The treated group had a single nonresponder, limiting CD8+ expansion-response conclusions.

RNA was extracted and reverse transcribed into cDNA as the sequencing template. The data were produced by immunoSEQ multiplex PCR, yet TCRdb's version contains in-frame clones alone and is incomplete. The sample carries some 190,000 clones, roughly 60% recorded once. Per the germline V gene, CDR1 is PRHDT and CDR2 is FYEKMQ (reference sequence). With 5 bases removed from V and 6 bases from J, the gap between germline ends came to 16 bases. CDR3 length: 14 amino acids. Treatment meaning: oral pan-JAK inhibitor, 5-10 mg twice daily. The researchers isolated CD4+ and CD8+ T cells from PBMCs by sorting. Only a few counts were recorded for this clone. Its matching antigen is unknown.

The TCR sequence derives from a human donor with alopecia areata. The genes are TRBV13 and TRBJ1-2, with D perhaps matching TRBD1 (6 bases). The source material was CD4+ T cells sorted from blood, sampled at week 24, from a patient treated with tofacitinib. CDR3 coding DNA: TGTGCCAGCAGCCCCAAGCGGGGGGCCAATGGCTACACCTTC. Translating gives CASSPKRGANGYTF.